This record looks at one T cell receptor (beta chain) sequence and its context. The trim removed 2 bases at V and 7 bases at J, leaving 7 bases unmatched. From germline, CDR1 is MNHEY and CDR2 SVGAGI. CDR3 length: 15 residues. Produced via immunoSEQ multiplex PCR; TCRdb's table is partial and in-frame only. Of just under 60,000 clones in the sample, 70% to 90% were seen once. This entry comes from a study of blood T cell repertoires in COVID-19. Source material: peripheral blood. The chain combines TRBV6-5 with TRBJ1-2, with 10 bases that match TRBD1. The clonotype originates from a human donor with active COVID-19. The donor label of this sample is uncertain. The CDR3 protein is CASSYGGQGFFGYTF. CDR3 sequence (DNA): TGTGCCAGCAGTTACGGGGGACAGGGGTTTTTTGGCTACACCTTC.